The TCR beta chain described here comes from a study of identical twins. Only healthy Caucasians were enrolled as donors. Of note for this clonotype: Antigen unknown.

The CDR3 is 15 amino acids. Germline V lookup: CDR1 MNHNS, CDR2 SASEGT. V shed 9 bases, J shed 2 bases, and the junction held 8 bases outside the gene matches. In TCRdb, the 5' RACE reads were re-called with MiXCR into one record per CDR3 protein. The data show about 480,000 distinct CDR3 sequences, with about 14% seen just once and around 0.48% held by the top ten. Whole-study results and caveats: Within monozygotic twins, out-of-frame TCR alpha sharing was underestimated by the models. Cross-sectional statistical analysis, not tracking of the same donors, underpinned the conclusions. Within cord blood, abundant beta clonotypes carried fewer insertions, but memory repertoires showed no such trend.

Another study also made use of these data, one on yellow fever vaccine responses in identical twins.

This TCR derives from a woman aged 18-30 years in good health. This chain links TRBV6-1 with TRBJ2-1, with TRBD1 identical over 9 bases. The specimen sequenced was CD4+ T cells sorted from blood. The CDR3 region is CASPTGGFAYNEQFF. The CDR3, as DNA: TGTGCCAGTCCGACAGGGGGATTTGCCTACAATGAGCAGTTCTTC.